The next 27 T cell receptor beta chains were all read from a single sample in a study of OX40 agonist ivuxolimab in advanced cancers. Using immunoSEQ multiplex PCR, the repertoire was profiled, and TCRdb retains in-frame clones only, with some absent. The table has approximately 100,000 clones, around 90% seen once. The sequenced sample was CD4+ or CD8+ T cells sorted from blood, obtained in a trial of the OX40 agonist ivuxolimab. These receptors were collected from an adult with an advanced solid tumor such as melanoma, head and neck, liver or kidney cancer.

The J gene is TRBJ1-2, the V gene TRBV18, with 7 bases that match TRBD1. Germline lookup yields CDR1 KGHSH and CDR2 LQKENI. V shed 3 bases, J shed 0 bases, and the junction held 7 bases outside the gene matches. The CDR3 is 16 residues long. CDR3 DNA: TGTGCCAGCTCACCCTCAACCGGGACAGCTAACTATGGCTACACCTTC. Translation: CASSPSTGTANYGYTF.

The rearrangement joins TRBV6-5 to TRBJ2-5; no firm D call. The CDR3 sequence is 12 residues long. Trimming took 2 bases from V and 6 from J, leaving 7 bases between them. The germline gives CDR1 MNHEY, CDR2 SVGAGI. The CDR3, as DNA: TGTGCCAGCAGTTACGGAAGGCAGACCCAGTACTTC. Residues: CASSYGRQTQYF.

There are a few counts of this clone. V gene TRBV30 combines with J gene TRBJ1-1, with D uncertain. V lost 5 bases and J lost 1, with 8 bases in between. The germline CDR1 and CDR2 sequences are GTSNPN and SVGIG (reference sequence). The CDR3 runs 12 residues. CDR3 nucleotide sequence: TGTGCCTGGGGACCGTCGAACACTGAAGCTTTCTTT. Translation gives CAWGPSNTEAFF.

The chain is built from TRBV9 and TRBJ2-1; 9 nucleotides match TRBD2. In germline, CDR1 is SGDLS, CDR2 YYNGEE. After removal of 0 bases from V and 10 bases from J, the junction contained 8 bases not matched to a gene. This CDR3 has 15 amino acids. The CDR3 sequence is CASSVGTSVMGEQFF. The CDR3, as DNA: TGTGCCAGCAGCGTAGGGACTAGCGTGATGGGGGAGCAGTTCTTC.

The chain combines TRBV28 with TRBJ2-7, with 10 bases lining up with TRBD1. This CDR3 is built from 15 residues. After removal of 7 bases from V and 5 bases from J, the junction contained 11 bases not matched to a gene. Germline V CDR1 and CDR2: MDHEN, SYDVKM. CDR3 protein: CASTILGQGSNEQYF. The CDR3 region has the DNA TGTGCCAGCACCATCCTGGGACAGGGGAGTAACGAGCAGTACTTC.

The V and J genes are TRBV6-5 and TRBJ2-3; no definite D call. Germline assignment: CDR1 MNHEY and CDR2 SVGAGI. The length of the CDR3 is 13 residues. The V gene lost 7 bases and the J gene lost 1 base, with 9 bases spanning the gap. CDR3 sequence reads: CASTKRRTDTQYF. In nucleotides, the CDR3 is TGTGCCAGCACCAAAAGACGCACAGATACGCAGTATTTT.

The chain couples TRBV19 to TRBJ1-1; TRBD1 agrees at 10 bases. Germline assignment: CDR1 LNHDA and CDR2 SQIVND (reference sequence). The CDR3 has 14 residues. With V trimmed by 5 bases and J by 4 bases, 4 bases remained unmatched. CDR3 sequence (DNA): TGTGCCAGTAGTGGCGGGACAGGGGTCACTGAAGCTTTCTTT. Translating it yields CASSGGTGVTEAFF.

The genes are TRBV6-5 and TRBJ2-3; D possibly corresponds to TRBD1 (5 bases). Germline V gene sequence: CDR1 MNHEY, CDR2 SVGAGI. Trimming took 4 bases from V and 2 from J, leaving 10 bases between them. The CDR3 length is 14 residues. CDR3 sequence (DNA): TGTGCCAGCAGTTTTCTGGACAACACAGATACGCAGTATTTT. Translated: CASSFLDNTDTQYF.

This clone has a single count. The chain's CDR3 is CAWSLGQGFTDTQYF. The CDR3 DNA sequence: TGTGCCTGGAGTCTGGGCCAGGGGTTTACAGATACGCAGTATTTT. This chain uses TRBV30 with TRBJ2-3; the D gene is possibly TRBD1 (6 bases). This CDR3 is built from 15 residues. Per germline, CDR1 GTSNPN and CDR2 SVGIG (reference sequence). Trimming shortened V by 2 bases and J by 3 bases, and 15 bases separated the two germline ends.

The chain has TRBV7-8 and TRBJ1-3; TRBD1 might be the D (6 bases). The CDR3 runs to 16 residues. The germline V and J ends were trimmed by 1 base and 4 bases, with 14 bases remaining between them. The germline V gene has CDR1 SGHVS and CDR2 FQNEAQ. This CDR3 is CASSLVGSGAGNTIYF. The CDR3 nucleotides are TGTGCCAGCAGCTTAGTAGGGTCAGGGGCCGGAAACACCATATATTTT.

The chain links TRBV19 to TRBJ1-1; no firm D call. CDR3 length equals 10 residues. Germline V gene sequence: CDR1 LNHDA, CDR2 SQIVND (reference sequence). V was cut by 8 bases and J by 7 bases, with 8 bases left in between. The CDR3 reads CASRAGEAFF. In DNA form, the CDR3 reads TGTGCCAGTCGAGCGGGTGAAGCTTTCTTT.

This sequence joins TRBV4-3 and TRBJ2-1, with 7 bases that match TRBD1. J lost 9 bases, V lost 3 bases, and 8 bases had no gene match. Germline V gene lookup returns CDR1 LGHNA and CDR2 YSLEER. This CDR3 has 14 amino acids. CDR3 nucleotide sequence: TGCGCCAGCAGCCACCCAGACAGGGAGAGTGAGCAGTTCTTC. Its translation is CASSHPDRESEQFF.

The chain carries TRBV9 and TRBJ2-5; D is undetermined. CDR1 and CDR2 from the germline V gene are SGDLS and YYNGEE. This CDR3 region has 12 residues. Trimming left V 3 bases short and J 3 bases short, with 6 bases between. Here the CDR3 reads CASSDSKETQYF. The CDR3 DNA is TGTGCCAGCAGCGACAGTAAAGAGACCCAGTACTTC.

The V gene is TRBV4-1, the J gene TRBJ2-1; TRBD1 matches at 9 bases. Losses at the gene ends were 2 bases for V and 5 bases for J; bases not matched to a gene: 7. The CDR3 runs to 16 residues. CDR1 is MGHRA and CDR2 is YSYEKL in the germline V gene. DNA of the CDR3: TGCGCCAGCAGCCAACCAAAAAGGGACAGGGACAATGAGCAGTTCTTC. Protein: CASSQPKRDRDNEQFF.

Written as DNA, the CDR3 is TGTGCCAGCAGGGGGACAGGGGGAGACACTGAAGCTTTCTTT. Amino acids: CASRGTGGDTEAFF. V usage is TRBV2 and J usage is TRBJ1-1, with TRBD1 matching over 11 bases. V shed 6 bases, J shed 3 bases, and the junction held 3 bases outside the gene matches. Per germline, CDR1 SNHLY and CDR2 FYNNEI. The CDR3 consists of 14 residues.

This clone was recorded once. The rearrangement links TRBV7-2 to TRBJ2-1; TRBD2 aligns across 10 bases. The CDR3 runs 15 residues. The germline V gene encodes CDR1 SGHTA and CDR2 FQGNSA. The V segment lost 1 base and the J segment 4 bases; nucleotides outside the gene matches: 1. The CDR3 is CASSLEAGGYNEQFF. CDR3 DNA sequence: TGTGCCAGCAGCTTAGAAGCGGGGGGGTACAATGAGCAGTTCTTC.

As DNA, the CDR3 is TGTGCCAGTAGTAAAGGACTAGCGGGGGGGCCCTACAATGAGCAGTTCTTC. This codes for CASSKGLAGGPYNEQFF. The V gene is TRBV19, the J gene TRBJ2-1; 15 positions agree with TRBD2. Germline CDR1 LNHDA, CDR2 SQIVND (reference sequence). There are 17 residues in the CDR3. Trimming cost V 4 bases and J 2 bases; bases outside gene matches: 3.

The rearrangement joins TRBV5-1 to TRBJ1-6; TRBD1 matches 9 bases. From germline, CDR1 is SGHRS and CDR2 YFSETQ. V trimming: 7 bases; J trimming: 7 bases; junction bases outside the gene matches: 6. The CDR3 is 14 amino acids. Here the CDR3 DNA reads TGCGCCAGCTCGAGGACAGGGGTGAATTCACCCCTCCACTTT. This translates into CASSRTGVNSPLHF. Looking up the rest from reference TRBV5-1 and TRBJ1-6 gives the full variable domain: KAGVTQTPRYLIKTRGQQVTLSCSPISGHRSVSWYQQTPGQGLQFLFEYFSETQRNKGNFPGRFSGRQFSNSRSEMNVSTLELGDSALYLCASSRTGVNSPLHFGNGTRLTVT.

The chain combines TRBV5-1 with TRBJ2-7, with D possibly being TRBD1 or TRBD2 (5 bases each). The CDR3 sequence is 14 residues long. V was cut by 3 bases and J by 9 bases, with 19 bases left in between. Germline lookup yields CDR1 SGHRS and CDR2 YFSETQ. In DNA form, the CDR3 reads TGCGCCAGCAGCTCCCGGGACCCAAAGAACGGGCAGTACTTC. It translates to CASSSRDPKNGQYF.

The gene calls are TRBV5-1 and TRBJ2-5; 10 bases are a match to TRBD2. The trim removed 4 bases at V and 0 bases at J, leaving 9 bases unmatched. Germline V gene data show CDR1 as SGHRS and CDR2 as YFSETQ. The CDR3 extends over 17 amino acids. The CDR3 region is CASSTGTSDLYQETQYF. The CDR3 DNA follows: TGCGCCAGCAGCACCGGGACTAGCGATCTGTACCAAGAGACCCAGTACTTC. Filled out from reference TRBV5-1 and TRBJ2-5, the complete variable domain reads KAGVTQTPRYLIKTRGQQVTLSCSPISGHRSVSWYQQTPGQGLQFLFEYFSETQRNKGNFPGRFSGRQFSNSRSEMNVSTLELGDSALYLCASSTGTSDLYQETQYFGPGTRLLVL.

V is TRBV6-6 and J is TRBJ2-5; D unresolved. This CDR3 has 13 amino acids. From germline, CDR1 is MNHNY and CDR2 SVGAGI (reference sequence). V was clipped by 5 bases and J by 1 base, with 8 bases between them. This CDR3 reads CASSGPAQETQYF. The CDR3 nucleotides are TGTGCCAGCAGTGGACCGGCCCAAGAGACCCAGTACTTC.

This chain links TRBV28 with TRBJ1-5; D not certain. The germline V gene has CDR1 MDHEN and CDR2 SYDVKM. The length of the CDR3 is 13 residues. Trimming pared 8 bases from V and 1 base from J, leaving 9 bases between. The CDR3: CASRVGSNQPQHF. The CDR3 DNA reads TGTGCCAGCCGGGTTGGAAGCAATCAGCCCCAGCATTTT.

This clone was detected only a few times. The chain employs TRBV10-3 and TRBJ1-1; 7 nucleotides line up with TRBD1. The CDR3 consists of 14 residues. V shed 3 bases, J shed 3 bases, and the junction held 4 bases outside the gene matches. CDR1 is ENHRY, CDR2 SYGVKD, per germline. CDR3 loop: CAISDRDRDTEAFF. The CDR3 nucleotides read TGTGCCATCAGTGACCGCGACAGGGACACTGAAGCTTTCTTT.

A few counts support this clone. The gene calls are TRBV7-2 and TRBJ1-6, with TRBD1 as a possible D gene (6 bases). The germline V and J ends were trimmed by 3 bases and 9 bases, with 15 bases remaining between them. Germline V CDR1 and CDR2: SGHTA, FQGNSA. CDR3 length: 15 amino acids. The CDR3 DNA reads as TGTGCCAGCAGCTTTAGACAGGCTGAGAGTTCACCCCTCCACTTT. Its protein is CASSFRQAESSPLHF.

The chain uses TRBV30 and TRBJ1-2, with D possibly being TRBD1 (6 bases). This CDR3 region has 11 residues. V dropped 8 bases and J dropped 3 bases, with 10 bases sitting between them. Germline V gene lookup returns CDR1 GTSNPN and CDR2 SVGIG (reference sequence). Here the CDR3 reads CATRGHYGYTF. As DNA, the CDR3 is TGTGCCACCAGGGGACACTATGGCTACACCTTC. Full variable domain (outside the CDR3, taken from reference TRBV30 and TRBJ1-2): SQTIHQWPATLVQPVGSPLSLECTVEGTSNPNLYWYRQAAGRGLQLLFYSVGIGQISSEVPQNLSASRPQDRQFILSSKKLLLSDSGFYLCATRGHYGYTFGSGTRLTVV.

The rearrangement links TRBV5-5 to TRBJ2-2, with 7 bases fitting TRBD1. V lost 1 base, J lost 6 bases, and 12 bases stayed unmatched. This CDR3 region has 17 residues. Germline V gives CDR1 SGHKS, CDR2 YYEKEE (reference sequence). The CDR3 region is CASSLTTLIQGSGELFF. Written as DNA, the CDR3 is TGTGCCAGCAGCTTGACAACTCTTATACAGGGGTCCGGGGAGCTGTTTTTT.

The genes are TRBV11-2 and TRBJ2-5; the match to TRBD2 covers 12 bases. CDR1 and CDR2 (germline): SGHAT, FQNNGV. CDR3 length: 17 residues. V lost 0 bases, J lost 5 bases, and 7 bases stayed unmatched. The CDR3 DNA follows: TGTGCCAGCAGCTTAGATCGAGGACTAGCGGGGTGGGAGACCCAGTACTTC. Its protein is CASSLDRGLAGWETQYF.